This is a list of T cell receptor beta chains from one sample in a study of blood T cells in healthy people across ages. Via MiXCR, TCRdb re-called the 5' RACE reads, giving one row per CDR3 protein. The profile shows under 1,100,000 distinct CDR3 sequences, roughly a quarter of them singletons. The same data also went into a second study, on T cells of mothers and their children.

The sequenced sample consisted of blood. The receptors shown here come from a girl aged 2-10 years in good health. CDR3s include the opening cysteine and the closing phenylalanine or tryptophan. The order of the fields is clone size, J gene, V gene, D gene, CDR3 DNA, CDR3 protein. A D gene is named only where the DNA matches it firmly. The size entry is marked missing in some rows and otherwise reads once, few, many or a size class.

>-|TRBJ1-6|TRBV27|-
TGTGCCAGCAGACGCGGCGGTTCACCCCTCCACTTT
CASRRGGSPLHF
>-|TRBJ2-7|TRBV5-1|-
TGCGCCAGCAGCTTCGGAGACCGAGACCCCTACGAGCAGTACTTC
CASSFGDRDPYEQYF
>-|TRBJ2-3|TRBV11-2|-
TGTGCCAGCAGCTCACAACGAAAAGGCACAGATACGCAGTATTTT
CASSSQRKGTDTQYF
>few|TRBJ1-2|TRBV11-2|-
TGTGCCAGCAGCTCCGACCGGTTTTATGGCTACACCTTC
CASSSDRFYGYTF
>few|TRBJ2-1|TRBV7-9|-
TGTGCCAGCAGCGCCGCGACCATCCCCAATGAGCAGTTCTTC
CASSAATIPNEQFF
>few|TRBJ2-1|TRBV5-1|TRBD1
TGCGCCAGCAGCGTACGTACCGGGACAGAGTCCTACAATGAGCAGTTCTTC
CASSVRTGTESYNEQFF
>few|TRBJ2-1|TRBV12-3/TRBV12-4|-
TGTGCCGGCAGTTTCACCGGGAACAATGAGCAGTTCTTC
CAGSFTGNNEQFF
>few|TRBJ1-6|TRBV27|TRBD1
TGTGCCAGCAGTTTCTGGACAGGGAGCTATAATTCACCCCTCCACTTT
CASSFWTGSYNSPLHF
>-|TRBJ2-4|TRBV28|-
TGTGCCAGCAGCTCCTGGACCGAGCTAGCCAAAAACATTCAGTACTTC
CASSSWTELAKNIQYF
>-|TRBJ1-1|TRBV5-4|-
TGTGCCAGCAGCTTGATACAGGGCAGCGCTGAAGCTTTCTTT
CASSLIQGSAEAFF